This TCR beta chain came from a study of blood T cell repertoires in COVID-19. For the study at large: Acute and convalescent COVID-19 specimens originated in the United States, Italy and Spain.

In the source study's methods: How many nucleated cells were present was estimated from reference gene primer amplification. Method: immunoSEQ multiplex PCR; TCRdb's copy keeps in-frame clones and lacks some. For V, J and clone size, that table is used; D and trimming come from the DNA. The sample has roughly 180,000 clones; 80% are singletons. Trimming took 5 bases from V and 7 from J, leaving 9 bases between them. CDR3 length: 13 amino acids. In germline, CDR1 is LNHDA, CDR2 SQIVND (reference sequence). The specimen sequenced was PBMCs or T cells enriched from blood (not recorded which). The TCR was taken from a man in his 60s who had been exposed to COVID-19. The chain has TRBV19 and TRBJ1-6, with a tentative D call TRBD1 (5 bases). CDR3 region: CASSPRQNSPLHF. CDR3 in DNA: TGTGCCAGTAGTCCCAGACAGAATTCACCCCTCCACTTT.